This T cell receptor beta chain was obtained from a study of naive and memory T cell subsets. This clonotype was seen many times. Its target is unknown. V lost 4 bases to trimming and J lost 7 bases, with 14 bases between them. This CDR3 contains 14 residues. Germline CDR1 reads KGHSH; CDR2 reads LQKENI. CD4 T cells were positively selected, then CD8 T cells from the CD4-negative fraction. Cells stained for CD3, CD4, CD8, CD45RA and CD27 were sorted into four subsets. Both TRBC1 and TRBC2 were covered by a beta constant-region primer of two equimolar oligonucleotides. Ligated cDNA was amplified by four rounds of PCR with nested alpha and beta constant-region primers and SP2. One entry per CDR3 protein results from TCRdb running MiXCR on the UMI-ligation and nested PCR reads. This sample yields over 80,000 distinct CDR3 sequences, of which roughly 12% are seen a single time; around 0.13% belongs to the top ten.

Regarding the study as a whole: Especially in CD8 cells, naive repertoires contained a few larger clonotypes, possibly CD45RA-re-expressing memory cells. Activation and differentiation may alter RNA-based TCR counts. There was no ground truth to check naive and memory subset results.

The chain joins TRBV18 to TRBJ1-5; the D gene is possibly TRBD1 (5 bases). The sequenced sample consisted of naive CD4+ T cells from blood. The clonotype originates from a human donor in good health. CDR3 protein: CASSHSGRGQPQHF. The CDR3 bases are TGTGCCAGCTCACATTCAGGGCGGGGGCAGCCCCAGCATTTT.